The 11 T cell receptor beta chains given below trace back to one sample, sequenced in a study of shared clonotypes between healthy human individuals. Here immunoSEQ multiplex PCR was the method, and the copy in TCRdb shows in-frame clones only, minus some. The sample includes 800,000 to 950,000 clones, 90% to 97% seen only once; the top ten take around 0.25%. It was CD45RO-negative cells, positively selected for CCR7, that made up naive CD8 cells, with terminally differentiated effector memory CD45RA+ cells excluded. Sequencing was carried out using naive CD8+ T cells sorted from blood. These receptor sequences come from a man aged 25-45 years in good health.

The CDR3 protein is CASSLGPDTQYF. The CDR3, as DNA: TGTGCCAGCAGCTTAGGTCCGGATACGCAGTATTTT. This chain uses TRBV11-2 with TRBJ2-3; no definite D call. In germline, CDR1 is SGHAT, CDR2 FQNNGV. The CDR3 is made up of 12 amino acids. The V end lost 1 base, the J end lost 6 bases, and 5 bases lay between the germline ends.

V gene TRBV27 combines with J gene TRBJ2-7; D not certain. The CDR3 is 15 residues long. Trimming shortened V by 4 bases and J by 5 bases, and 18 bases separated the two germline ends. Looked up from germline, CDR1 is MNHEY and CDR2 is SMNVEV (reference sequence). The CDR3 is CASSSFGLNANEQYF. CDR3 bases: TGTGCCAGCAGTTCCTTCGGGCTCAACGCGAACGAGCAGTACTTC.

The chain uses TRBV12-5 and TRBJ2-2; TRBD2 agrees at 9 bases. Trimming at V came to 2 bases and at J to 0 bases, leaving 4 bases not matched to a gene. The germline CDR1 and CDR2 sequences are LGHNT and FRNRAP. This CDR3 spans 17 amino acids. The CDR3 bases are TGTGCTAGTGGTTTGTTCCTAGCGGGGTCGAACACCGGGGAGCTGTTTTTT. It is translated as CASGLFLAGSNTGELFF. Combining the CDR3 with reference TRBV12-5 and TRBJ2-2 gives the whole variable domain DARVTQTPRHKVTEMGQEVTMRCQPILGHNTVFWYRQTMMQGLELLAYFRNRAPLDDSGMPKDRFSAEMPDATLATLKIQPSEPRDSAVYFCASGLFLAGSNTGELFFGEGSRLTVL.

A note on this clone: The identical CDR3 is also encoded by other nucleotide sequences in the sample. J is TRBJ2-3 and V is TRBV4-1, with 13 bases aligning to TRBD2. Trimming removed 1 base from V and 2 bases from J; junction bases left unmatched: 3. The CDR3 runs to 17 residues. Germline assignment: CDR1 MGHRA and CDR2 YSYEKL. CDR3 loop: CASSQVGLAGDTDTQYF. Here the CDR3 DNA reads TGCGCCAGCAGCCAAGTAGGACTAGCGGGAGACACAGATACGCAGTATTTT.

The V gene is TRBV5-4, the J gene TRBJ1-1; D unclear. The germline V gene encodes CDR1 SGHNT and CDR2 YYREEE (reference sequence). This CDR3 contains 13 residues. V lost 3 bases and J 1 base, leaving 7 bases between the germline ends. The CDR3 protein is CASSSSGNTEAFF. The CDR3 DNA sequence: TGTGCCAGCAGCTCGTCGGGGAACACTGAAGCTTTCTTT.

In this sample, this clone turned up once. The chain has TRBV9 and TRBJ2-7; TRBD1 might be the D (6 bases). CDR1 and CDR2 from the germline V gene are SGDLS and YYNGEE. The CDR3 is made up of 14 amino acids. V was pared by 3 bases and J by 3 bases, with 13 bases between. CDR3 in amino acids: CASSGTGFGYEQYF. The DNA of the CDR3 is TGTGCCAGCAGCGGTACAGGGTTTGGCTACGAGCAGTACTTC. Using reference TRBV9 and TRBJ2-7 for the parts outside the CDR3, the full variable domain is DSGVTQTPKHLITATGQRVTLRCSPRSGDLSVYWYQQSLDQGLQFLIQYYNGEERAKGNILERFSAQQFPDLHSELNLSSLELGDSALYFCASSGTGFGYEQYFGPGTRLTVT.

V gene TRBV11-2 combines with J gene TRBJ2-7; 10 nucleotides align to TRBD2. Germline CDR1 and CDR2: SGHAT and FQNNGV. The CDR3 contains 17 residues. The trim removed 2 bases at V and 0 bases at J, leaving 7 bases unmatched. As DNA, the CDR3 is TGTGCCAGCAGCTTAAATCTAGGACTAGCGGACTCCTACGAGCAGTACTTC. Protein sequence: CASSLNLGLADSYEQYF.

V usage is TRBV9 and J usage is TRBJ2-3; the match to TRBD1 covers 7 bases. This CDR3 comprises 15 residues. CDR1 and CDR2 (germline): SGDLS, YYNGEE. Trimming at V came to 4 bases and at J to 0 bases, leaving 5 bases not matched to a gene. In DNA form, the CDR3 reads TGTGCCAGCAGCCCGGGGACAGCAAGCACAGATACGCAGTATTTT. Residues: CASSPGTASTDTQYF.

The chain links TRBV27 to TRBJ2-1; D is uncertain. From germline, CDR1 is MNHEY and CDR2 SMNVEV (reference sequence). Trimming stripped 5 bases from V and 3 bases from J, with 8 bases between. The CDR3 runs to 13 residues. CDR3 region: CASSQGFYNEQFF. The CDR3 DNA reads as TGTGCCAGCAGTCAAGGATTCTACAATGAGCAGTTCTTC.

The chain carries TRBV11-2 and TRBJ2-7; 10 bases agree with TRBD2. Germline CDR1 and CDR2: SGHAT and FQNNGV. The junction had 9 bases not matched to a gene; V was cut back by 3 bases and J by 4 bases. This CDR3 is built from 16 residues. The CDR3 bases are TGTGCCAGCAGCTTCGGCCTAGCGGGAGTATTGTACGAGCAGTACTTC. Encoded protein: CASSFGLAGVLYEQYF.

This clone showed up just a few times. The rearrangement links TRBV7-9 to TRBJ2-1; no clear D gene. The ends were cut back, 2 bases at V and 8 bases at J, with 10 bases in the middle. The CDR3 is 13 residues long. The germline V gene has CDR1 SEHNR and CDR2 FQNEAQ (reference sequence). CDR3: CASSLSSVDEQFF. CDR3 sequence (DNA): TGTGCCAGCAGCTTATCCAGCGTCGATGAGCAGTTCTTC.